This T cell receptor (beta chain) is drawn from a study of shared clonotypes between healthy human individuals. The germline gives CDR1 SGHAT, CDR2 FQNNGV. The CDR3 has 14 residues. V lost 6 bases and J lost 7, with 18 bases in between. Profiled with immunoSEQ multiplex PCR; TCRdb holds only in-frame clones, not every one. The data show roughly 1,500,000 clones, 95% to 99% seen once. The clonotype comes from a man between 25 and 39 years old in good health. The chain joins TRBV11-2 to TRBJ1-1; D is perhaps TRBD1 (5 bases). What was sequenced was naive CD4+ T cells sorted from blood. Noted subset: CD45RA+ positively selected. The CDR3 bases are TGTGCCAGCAGAAAGGGGAGCAAGTCGAATGAAGCTTTCTTT. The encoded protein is CASRKGSKSNEAFF. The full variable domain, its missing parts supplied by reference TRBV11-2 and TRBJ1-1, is EAGVAQSPRYKIIEKRQSVAFWCNPISGHATLYWYQQILGQGPKLLIQFQNNGVVDDSQLPKDRFSAERLKGVDSTLKIQPAKLEDSAVYLCASRKGSKSNEAFFGQGTRLTVV.